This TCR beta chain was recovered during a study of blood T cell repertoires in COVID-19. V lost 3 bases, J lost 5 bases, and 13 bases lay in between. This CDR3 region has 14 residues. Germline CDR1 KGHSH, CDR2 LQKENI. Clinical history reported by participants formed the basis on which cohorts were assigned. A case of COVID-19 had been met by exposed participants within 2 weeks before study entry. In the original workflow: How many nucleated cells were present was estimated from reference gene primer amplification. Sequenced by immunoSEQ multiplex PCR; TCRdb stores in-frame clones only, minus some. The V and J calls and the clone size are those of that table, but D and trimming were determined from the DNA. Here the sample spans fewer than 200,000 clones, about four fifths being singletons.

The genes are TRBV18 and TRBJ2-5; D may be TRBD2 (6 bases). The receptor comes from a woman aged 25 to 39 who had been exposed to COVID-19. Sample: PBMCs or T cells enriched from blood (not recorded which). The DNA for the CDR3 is TGTGCCAGCTCACCTGCCGCTGGGGGGGAGACCCAGTACTTC. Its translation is CASSPAAGGETQYF.